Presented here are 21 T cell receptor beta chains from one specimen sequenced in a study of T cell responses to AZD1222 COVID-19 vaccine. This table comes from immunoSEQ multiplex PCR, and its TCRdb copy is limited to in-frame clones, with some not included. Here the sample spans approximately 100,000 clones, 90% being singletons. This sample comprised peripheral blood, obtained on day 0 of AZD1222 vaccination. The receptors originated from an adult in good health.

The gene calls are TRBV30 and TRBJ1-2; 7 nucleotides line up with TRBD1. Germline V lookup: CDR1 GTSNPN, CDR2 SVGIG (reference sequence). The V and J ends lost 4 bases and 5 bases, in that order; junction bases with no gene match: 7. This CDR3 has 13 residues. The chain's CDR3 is CAWNPTGPYGYTF. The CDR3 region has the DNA TGTGCCTGGAACCCGACAGGGCCGTATGGCTACACCTTC.

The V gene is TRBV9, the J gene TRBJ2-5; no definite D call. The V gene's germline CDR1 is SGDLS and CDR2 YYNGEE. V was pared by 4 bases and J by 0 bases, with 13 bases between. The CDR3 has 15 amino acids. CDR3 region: CASSTPSGYQETQYF. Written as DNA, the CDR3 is TGTGCCAGCAGCACCCCCTCCGGGTACCAAGAGACCCAGTACTTC.

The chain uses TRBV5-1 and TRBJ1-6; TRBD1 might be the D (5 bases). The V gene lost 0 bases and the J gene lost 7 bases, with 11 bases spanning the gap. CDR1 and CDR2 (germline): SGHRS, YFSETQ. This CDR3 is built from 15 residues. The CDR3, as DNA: TGCGCCAGCAGCTTGGAGGGACCGACGAATTCACCCCTCCACTTT. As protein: CASSLEGPTNSPLHF.

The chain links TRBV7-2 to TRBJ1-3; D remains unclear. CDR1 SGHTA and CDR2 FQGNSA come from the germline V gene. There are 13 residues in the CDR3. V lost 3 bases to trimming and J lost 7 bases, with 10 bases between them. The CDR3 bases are TGTGCCAGCAGCTTTGGCCGGGCGAACACCATATATTTT. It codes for CASSFGRANTIYF.

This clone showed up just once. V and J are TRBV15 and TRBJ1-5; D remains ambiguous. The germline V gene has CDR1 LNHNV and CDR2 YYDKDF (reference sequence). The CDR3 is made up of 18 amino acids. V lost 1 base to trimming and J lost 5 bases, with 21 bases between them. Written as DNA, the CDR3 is TGTGCCACCAGCAGAGGGGTCGACTGGTCTCTTGATTATCAGCCCCAGCATTTT. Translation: CATSRGVDWSLDYQPQHF.

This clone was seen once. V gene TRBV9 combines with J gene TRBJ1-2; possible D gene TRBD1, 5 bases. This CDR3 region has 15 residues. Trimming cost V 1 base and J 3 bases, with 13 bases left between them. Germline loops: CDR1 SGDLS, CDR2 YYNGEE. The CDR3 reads CASSVRQYAYYGYTF. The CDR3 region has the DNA TGTGCCAGCAGCGTACGACAGTACGCCTACTATGGCTACACCTTC.

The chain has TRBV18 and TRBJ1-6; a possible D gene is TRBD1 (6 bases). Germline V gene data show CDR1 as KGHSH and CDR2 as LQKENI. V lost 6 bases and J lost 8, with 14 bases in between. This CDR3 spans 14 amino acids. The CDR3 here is CASSTGGADSPLHF. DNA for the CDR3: TGTGCCAGCTCGACGGGGGGCGCGGATTCACCCCTCCACTTT.

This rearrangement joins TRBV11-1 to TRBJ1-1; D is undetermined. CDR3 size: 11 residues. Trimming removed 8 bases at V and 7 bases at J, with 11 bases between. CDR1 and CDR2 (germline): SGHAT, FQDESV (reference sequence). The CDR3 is CASREEGEAFF. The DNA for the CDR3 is TGTGCCAGCCGTGAGGAGGGTGAAGCTTTCTTT.

CDR3 sequence: CASSLNGDDDTIYF. The CDR3 nucleotides are TGCGCCAGCAGCTTGAACGGCGATGACGACACCATATATTTT. The chain joins TRBV5-1 to TRBJ1-3; D uncertain. From germline, CDR1 is SGHRS and CDR2 YFSETQ. Trimming cost V 1 base and J 8 bases, with 13 bases left between them. This CDR3 comprises 14 residues.

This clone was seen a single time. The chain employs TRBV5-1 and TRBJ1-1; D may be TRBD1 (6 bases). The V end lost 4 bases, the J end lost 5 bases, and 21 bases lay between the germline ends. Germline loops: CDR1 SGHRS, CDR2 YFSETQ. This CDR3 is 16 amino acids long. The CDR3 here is CASSPHGGSMDTEAFF. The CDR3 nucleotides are TGCGCCAGCAGCCCCCATGGGGGCAGTATGGATACTGAAGCTTTCTTT.

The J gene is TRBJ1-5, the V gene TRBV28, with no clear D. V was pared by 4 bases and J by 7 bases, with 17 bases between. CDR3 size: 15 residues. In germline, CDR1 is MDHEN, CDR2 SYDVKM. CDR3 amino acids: CASSSPPDLGQPQHF. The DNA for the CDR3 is TGTGCCAGCAGTTCCCCCCCTGACCTTGGGCAGCCCCAGCATTTT.

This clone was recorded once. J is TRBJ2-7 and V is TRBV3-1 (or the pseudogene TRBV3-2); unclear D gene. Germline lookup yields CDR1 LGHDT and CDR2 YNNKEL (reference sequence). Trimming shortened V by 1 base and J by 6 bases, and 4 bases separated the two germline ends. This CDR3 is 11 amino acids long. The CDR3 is CASSQGVEQYF. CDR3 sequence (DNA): TGTGCCAGCAGCCAAGGAGTCGAGCAGTACTTC.

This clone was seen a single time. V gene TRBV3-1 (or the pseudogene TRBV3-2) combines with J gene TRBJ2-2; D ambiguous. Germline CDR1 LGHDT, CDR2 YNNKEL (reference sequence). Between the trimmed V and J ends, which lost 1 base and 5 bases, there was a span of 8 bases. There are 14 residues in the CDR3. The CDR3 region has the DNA TGTGCCAGCAGCCAAGGAACCGGAACCGGGGAGCTGTTTTTT. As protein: CASSQGTGTGELFF.

The DNA for the CDR3 is TGTGCCAGCAGCTTAGGAACGGATAACACTGAAGCTTTCTTT. Protein product: CASSLGTDNTEAFF. The chain links TRBV11-3 to TRBJ1-1; D unresolved. The CDR3 is 14 residues long. Trimming took 1 base from V and 2 from J, leaving 8 bases between them. CDR1 is SGHNT, CDR2 YENEEA, per germline.

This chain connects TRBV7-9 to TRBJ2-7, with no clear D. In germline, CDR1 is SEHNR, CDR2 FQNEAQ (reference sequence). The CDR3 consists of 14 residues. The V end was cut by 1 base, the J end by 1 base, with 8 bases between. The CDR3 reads CASSLVSQSYEQYF. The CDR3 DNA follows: TGTGCCAGCAGCTTAGTTTCACAGTCCTACGAGCAGTACTTC.

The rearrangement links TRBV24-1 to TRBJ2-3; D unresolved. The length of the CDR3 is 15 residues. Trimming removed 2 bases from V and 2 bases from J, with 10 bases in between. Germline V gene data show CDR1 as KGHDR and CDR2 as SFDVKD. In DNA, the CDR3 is TGTGCCACCAGTGATTCGGCACTAATCACAGATACGCAGTATTTT. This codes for CATSDSALITDTQYF.

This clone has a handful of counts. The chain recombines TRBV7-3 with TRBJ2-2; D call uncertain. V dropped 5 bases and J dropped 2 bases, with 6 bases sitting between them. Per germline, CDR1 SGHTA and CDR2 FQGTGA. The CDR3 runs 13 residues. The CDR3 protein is CASSRTNTGELFF. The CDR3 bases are TGTGCCAGCAGCCGCACTAACACCGGGGAGCTGTTTTTT.

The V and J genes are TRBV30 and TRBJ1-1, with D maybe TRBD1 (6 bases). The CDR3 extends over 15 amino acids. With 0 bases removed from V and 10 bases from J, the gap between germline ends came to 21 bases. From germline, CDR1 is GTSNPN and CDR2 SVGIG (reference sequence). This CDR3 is CAWSVQGGYGMGAFF. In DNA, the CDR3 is TGTGCCTGGAGTGTACAGGGCGGGTATGGCATGGGAGCTTTCTTT.

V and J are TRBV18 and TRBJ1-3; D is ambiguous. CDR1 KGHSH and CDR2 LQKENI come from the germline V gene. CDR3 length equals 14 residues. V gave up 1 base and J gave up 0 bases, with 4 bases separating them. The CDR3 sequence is CASSPLASGNTIYF. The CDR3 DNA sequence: TGTGCCAGCTCACCACTTGCCTCTGGAAACACCATATATTTT. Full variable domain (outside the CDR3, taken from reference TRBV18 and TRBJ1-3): NAGVMQNPRHLVRRRGQEARLRCSPMKGHSHVYWYRQLPEEGLKFMVYLQKENIIDESGMPKERFSAEFPKEGPSILRIQQVVRGDSAAYFCASSPLASGNTIYFGEGSWLTVV.

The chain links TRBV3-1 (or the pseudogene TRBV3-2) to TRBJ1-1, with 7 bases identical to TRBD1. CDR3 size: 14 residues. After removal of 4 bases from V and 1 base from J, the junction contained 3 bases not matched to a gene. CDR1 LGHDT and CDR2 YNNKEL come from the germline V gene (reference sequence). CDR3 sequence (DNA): TGTGCCAGCAGCCGGGACAGCCGGAACACTGAAGCTTTCTTT. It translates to CASSRDSRNTEAFF.

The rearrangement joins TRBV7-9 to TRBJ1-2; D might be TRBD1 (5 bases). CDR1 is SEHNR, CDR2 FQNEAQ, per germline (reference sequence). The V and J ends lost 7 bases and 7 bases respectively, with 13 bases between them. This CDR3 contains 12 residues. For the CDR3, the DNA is TGTGCCAGCACCGTGGACATTAGTGGCTACACCTTC. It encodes CASTVDISGYTF.